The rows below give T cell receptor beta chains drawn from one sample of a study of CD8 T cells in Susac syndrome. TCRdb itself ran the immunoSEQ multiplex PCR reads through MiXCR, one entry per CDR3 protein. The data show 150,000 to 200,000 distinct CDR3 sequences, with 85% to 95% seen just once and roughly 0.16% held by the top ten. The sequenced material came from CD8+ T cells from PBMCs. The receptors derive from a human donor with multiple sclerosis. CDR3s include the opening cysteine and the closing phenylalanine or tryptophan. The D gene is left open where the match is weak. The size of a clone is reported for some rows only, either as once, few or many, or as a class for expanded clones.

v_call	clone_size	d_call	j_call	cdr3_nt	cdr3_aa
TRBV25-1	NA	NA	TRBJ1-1	TGTGCCAGCAGTGGGGGCATAGGCCTCATGAACACTGAAGCTTTCTTT	CASSGGIGLMNTEAFF
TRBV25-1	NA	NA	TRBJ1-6	TGTGCCAGCAGTGGGTCCCGGGGATTCATGTATTCACCCCTCCACTTT	CASSGSRGFMYSPLHF
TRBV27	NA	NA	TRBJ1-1	TGTGCCACCTCCCGGGACCCGACGGTCACTGAAGCTTTCTTT	CATSRDPTVTEAFF
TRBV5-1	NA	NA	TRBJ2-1	TGCGCCAGCAGCTTAAAGGTTGCATCCTACAATGAGCAGTTCTTC	CASSLKVASYNEQFF
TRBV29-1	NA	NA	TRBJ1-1	TGCAGCGTTGCCTGGACTGAAGCTTTCTTT	CSVAWTEAFF
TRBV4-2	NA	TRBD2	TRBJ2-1	TGTGCCAGCAGCCAACCGGGGGGGCCGAGAAACAATGAGCAGTTCTTC	CASSQPGGPRNNEQFF
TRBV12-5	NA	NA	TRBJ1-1	TGTGCTAGTGGTTTGGGTGAAGCTTTCTTT	CASGLGEAFF
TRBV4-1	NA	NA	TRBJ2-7	TGCGCCAGCAGCCAAGTAGACAGCTCCTACGAGCAGTACTTC	CASSQVDSSYEQYF
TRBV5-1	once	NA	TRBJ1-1	TGCGCCAGCAGCTTCGCCGGGGGGCGGATAGGGGACACTGAAGCTTTCTTT	CASSFAGGRIGDTEAFF
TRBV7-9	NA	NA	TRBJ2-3	TGTGCCACCCTTGGGGCAGGGCTCACAGATACGCAGTATTTT	CATLGAGLTDTQYF
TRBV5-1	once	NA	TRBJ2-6	TGCGCCAGCAGGTTGTGGGTATCAGGGGCCAACGTCCTGACTTTC	CASRLWVSGANVLTF
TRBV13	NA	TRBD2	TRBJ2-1	TGTGCCAGCAGCCCGGTGGGGCTAGCGGGGTACAATGAGCAGTTCTTC	CASSPVGLAGYNEQFF
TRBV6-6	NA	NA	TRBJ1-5	TGTGCCAGCAGTCAGGGTTACAATCAGCCCCAGCATTTT	CASSQGYNQPQHF
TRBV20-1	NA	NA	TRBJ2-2	TGCAGTGCCAGGACGGGACTCAACACCGGGGAGCTGTTTTTT	CSARTGLNTGELFF
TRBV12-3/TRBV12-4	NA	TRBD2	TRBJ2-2	TGTGCCAGCAGTTCACTAGCGACCCGCCCCGGGGAGCTGTTTTTT	CASSSLATRPGELFF
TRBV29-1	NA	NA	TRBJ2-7	TGCAGCGTAGGGGGGTGGTCCTACGAGCAGTACTTC	CSVGGWSYEQYF
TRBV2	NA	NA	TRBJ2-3	TGTGCCAGCAGTGATGGAGGCACGAGCACAGATACGCAGTATTTT	CASSDGGTSTDTQYF
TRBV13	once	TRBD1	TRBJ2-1	TGTGCCAGCAGAGGGGACAGCGGTACTTTCTTAGTGAATGAGCAGTTCTTC	CASRGDSGTFLVNEQFF
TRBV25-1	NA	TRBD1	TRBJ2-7	TGTGCCAGCAGTGCCCCCGGGACAGGCTACGAGCAGTACTTC	CASSAPGTGYEQYF
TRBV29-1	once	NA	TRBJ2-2	TGCAGCGTTGATGGCCGCTCGAACACCGGGGAGCTGTTTTTT	CSVDGRSNTGELFF
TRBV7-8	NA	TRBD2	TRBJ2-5	TGTGCCAGCAGCTTAGTCGCGCGGGAGAGATACGGCCAAGAGACCCAGTACTTC	CASSLVARERYGQETQYF
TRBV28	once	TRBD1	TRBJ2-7	TGTGCCAGCAGCCGCACCGCGACAGCGGGACAGGGCGAGAACTTC	CASSRTATAGQGENF
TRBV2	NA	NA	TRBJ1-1	TGTGCCAGCAGTGATTCGTATCTGAGAAACACTGAAGCTTTCTTT	CASSDSYLRNTEAFF
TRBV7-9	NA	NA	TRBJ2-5	TGTGCCAGCAGCGCAACCCCAATAGAGGAAGAGACCCAGTACTTC	CASSATPIEEETQYF
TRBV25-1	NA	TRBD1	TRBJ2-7	TGTGCCAGCATAACAGGGGGCGAGCAGTACTTC	CASITGGEQYF
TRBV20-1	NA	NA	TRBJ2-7	TGCAGTGCTAGAGGGGCCCTTCTCCCCTACGAGCAGTACTTC	CSARGALLPYEQYF
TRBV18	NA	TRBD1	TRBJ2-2	TGTGCCAGCTCACCCAAGGAGCCAGGGGGCCGTCACGGGGAGCTGTTTTTT	CASSPKEPGGRHGELFF
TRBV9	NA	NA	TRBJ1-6	TGTGCCAGCAGCGTAGACGGAAATGACAGGTCCGATTCACCCCTCCACTTT	CASSVDGNDRSDSPLHF
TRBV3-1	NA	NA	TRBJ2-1	TGTGCCAGCAGCCAAACGGGAGAAAAAAATGAGCAGTTCTTC	CASSQTGEKNEQFF
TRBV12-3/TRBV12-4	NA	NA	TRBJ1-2	TGTGCCAGCAGTCCCCCGGGGAGGGTAGAGGGCTACACCTTC	CASSPPGRVEGYTF
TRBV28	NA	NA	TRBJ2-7	TGTGCCAGCAACCCCTTGAGCGGCTCCTACGAGCAGTACTTC	CASNPLSGSYEQYF
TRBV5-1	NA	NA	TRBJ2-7	TGCGCCAGCAGCTGGGGGGAGCAGTACTTC	CASSWGEQYF
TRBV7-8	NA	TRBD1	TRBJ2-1	TGTGCCAGCAGCACTGGGACAGGGACCAATGAGCAGTTCTTC	CASSTGTGTNEQFF
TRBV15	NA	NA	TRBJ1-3	TGTGCCACCCAGGGAATACCTGGAAACACCATATATTTT	CATQGIPGNTIYF
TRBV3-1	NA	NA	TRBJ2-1	TGTGCCAGCAGCCAAGAGGTCACAGGTGAGCAGTTCTTC	CASSQEVTGEQFF
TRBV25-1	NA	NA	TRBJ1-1	TGTGCCAGCAGTGACAGGGCCACTGAAGCTTTCTTT	CASSDRATEAFF
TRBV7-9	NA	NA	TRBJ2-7	TGTGCCAGCAGCTCGCTCCCGACGGCTAACTACGAGCAGTACTTC	CASSSLPTANYEQYF
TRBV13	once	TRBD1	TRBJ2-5	TGTGCCAGCAGCCCGGAGGGGACAGGGGGCACGGAGACCCAGTACTTC	CASSPEGTGGTETQYF
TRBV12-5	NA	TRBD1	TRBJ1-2	TGTGCTAGTGGCCCGGACAGGTCGGGAGGCTACACCTTC	CASGPDRSGGYTF
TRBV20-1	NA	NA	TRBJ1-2	TGCAGTGCCCGCAAGACAGGAATTAACTATGGCTACACCTTC	CSARKTGINYGYTF
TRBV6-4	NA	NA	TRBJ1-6	TGTGCCAGCAGTGACTCGACGGGGAATAATTCACCCCTCCACTTT	CASSDSTGNNSPLHF
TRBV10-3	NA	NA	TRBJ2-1	TGTGCCATCAGTGAGTCGGGGGTGGAGCAGTTCTTC	CAISESGVEQFF
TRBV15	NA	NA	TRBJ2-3	TGTGCCACCAGCAGAGCTAGGGTGGGAAGAGATACGCAGTATTTT	CATSRARVGRDTQYF
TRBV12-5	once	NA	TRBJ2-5	TGTGCTAGTGGTTACGAGGATGAGAACCAAGAGACCCAGTACTTC	CASGYEDENQETQYF
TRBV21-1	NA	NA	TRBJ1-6	TGTGCCAGCAGCAAACCGGCACCCCTCCACTTT	CASSKPAPLHF
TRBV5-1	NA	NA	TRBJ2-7	TGCGCCAGCAGTTTCTCGACAGAAAGCTACGAGCAGTACTTC	CASSFSTESYEQYF
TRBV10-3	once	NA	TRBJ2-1	TGTGCCATCAGTATCACAGGGATTGAGCAGTTCTTC	CAISITGIEQFF
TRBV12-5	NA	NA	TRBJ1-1	TGTGCTAGTGGTCCGAGCGGGGACTGGACTGAAGCTTTCTTT	CASGPSGDWTEAFF
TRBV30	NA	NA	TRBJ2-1	TGTGCCTGGAGTGTCCTTCTTGGTAATGAGCAGTTCTTC	CAWSVLLGNEQFF